This record concerns one T cell receptor (beta chain) sequence. What it binds is unknown. The V gene lost 4 bases and the J gene lost 0 bases, with 14 bases spanning the gap. Germline V gives CDR1 SGDLS, CDR2 YYNGEE. The CDR3 is 15 amino acids. The whole isolated RNA underwent reverse transcription, so sequencing captured expressed TCRB transcripts. Profiled with immunoSEQ multiplex PCR; TCRdb holds only in-frame clones, not every one. Of around 600,000 clones in the sample, around an eighth were seen once. The sample is drawn from a study of beta chain features in type 1 diabetes. Study-level results: Shorter templates may be favored by PCR, equally so in patients and controls. Cells with high TCR expression could be over-represented by cDNA sequencing. Patients with Type 1 diabetes showed moderately but significantly shorter TCRB CDR3s in all four CD4+ subsets. For type 1 diabetes patients, VDJ junctions showed fewer insertions and more deletions.

This chain joins TRBV9 and TRBJ2-7, with D possibly being TRBD2 (5 bases). This clonotype was sampled from a man aged 25 to 40 with type 1 diabetes. Specimen: naive CD4+ T cells from blood. The CDR3 region is CASSPRAPSSYEQYF. Here the CDR3 DNA reads TGTGCCAGCAGCCCGAGGGCTCCTAGCTCCTACGAGCAGTACTTC.